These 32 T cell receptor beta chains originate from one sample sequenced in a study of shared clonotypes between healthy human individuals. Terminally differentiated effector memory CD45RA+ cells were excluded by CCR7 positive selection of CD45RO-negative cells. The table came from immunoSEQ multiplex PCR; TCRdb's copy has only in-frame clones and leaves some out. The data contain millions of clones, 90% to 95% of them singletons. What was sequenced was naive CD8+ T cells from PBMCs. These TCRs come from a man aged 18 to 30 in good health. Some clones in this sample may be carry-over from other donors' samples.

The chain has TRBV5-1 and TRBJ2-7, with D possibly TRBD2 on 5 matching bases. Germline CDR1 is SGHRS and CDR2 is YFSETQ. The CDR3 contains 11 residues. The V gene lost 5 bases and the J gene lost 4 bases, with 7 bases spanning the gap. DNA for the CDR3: TGCGCCAGCAGAGAGGGATACGAGCAGTACTTC. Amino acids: CASREGYEQYF.

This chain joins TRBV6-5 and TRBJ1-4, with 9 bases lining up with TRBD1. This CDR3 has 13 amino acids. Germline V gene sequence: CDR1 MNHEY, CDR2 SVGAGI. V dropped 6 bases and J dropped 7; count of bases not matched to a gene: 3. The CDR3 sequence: CASRQDRGEKLFF. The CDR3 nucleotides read TGTGCCAGCAGACAGGACAGGGGTGAAAAACTGTTTTTT.

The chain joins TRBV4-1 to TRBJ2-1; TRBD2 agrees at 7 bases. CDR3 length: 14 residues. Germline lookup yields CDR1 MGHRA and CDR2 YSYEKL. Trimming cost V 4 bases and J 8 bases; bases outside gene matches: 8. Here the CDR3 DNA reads TGCGCCAGCAGCCCTCAGTGGGGGGGTGATGAGCAGTTCTTC. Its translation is CASSPQWGGDEQFF.

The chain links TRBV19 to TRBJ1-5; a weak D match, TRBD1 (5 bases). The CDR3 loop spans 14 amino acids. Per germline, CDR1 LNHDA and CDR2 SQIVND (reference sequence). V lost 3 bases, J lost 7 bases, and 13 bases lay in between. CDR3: CASSMAGARQPQHF. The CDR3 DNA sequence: TGTGCCAGTAGTATGGCTGGGGCTCGGCAGCCCCAGCATTTT.

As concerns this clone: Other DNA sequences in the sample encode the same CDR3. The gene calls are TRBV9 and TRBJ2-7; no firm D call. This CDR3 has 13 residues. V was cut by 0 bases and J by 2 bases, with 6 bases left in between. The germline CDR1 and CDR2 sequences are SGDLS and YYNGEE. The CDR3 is CASSVGLAYEQYF. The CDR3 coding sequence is TGTGCCAGCAGCGTAGGTCTAGCCTACGAGCAGTACTTC.

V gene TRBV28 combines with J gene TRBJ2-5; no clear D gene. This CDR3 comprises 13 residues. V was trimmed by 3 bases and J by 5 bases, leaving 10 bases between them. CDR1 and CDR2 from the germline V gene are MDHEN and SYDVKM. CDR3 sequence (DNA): TGTGCCAGCAGTTTCCCTCCTAGGGAGACCCAGTACTTC. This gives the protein CASSFPPRETQYF.

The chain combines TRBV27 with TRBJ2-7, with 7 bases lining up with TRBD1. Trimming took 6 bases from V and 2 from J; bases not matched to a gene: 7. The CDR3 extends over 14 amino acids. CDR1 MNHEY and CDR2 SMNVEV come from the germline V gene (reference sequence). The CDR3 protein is CASRPGGIAYEQYF. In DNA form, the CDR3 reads TGTGCCAGCAGACCAGGGGGTATCGCCTACGAGCAGTACTTC.

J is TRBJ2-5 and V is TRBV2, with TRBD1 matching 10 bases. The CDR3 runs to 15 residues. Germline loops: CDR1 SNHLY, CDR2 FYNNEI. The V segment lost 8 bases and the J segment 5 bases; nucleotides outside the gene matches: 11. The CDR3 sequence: CASDNRDRGGETQYF. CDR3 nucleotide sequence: TGTGCCAGCGATAACCGGGACAGGGGAGGGGAGACCCAGTACTTC.

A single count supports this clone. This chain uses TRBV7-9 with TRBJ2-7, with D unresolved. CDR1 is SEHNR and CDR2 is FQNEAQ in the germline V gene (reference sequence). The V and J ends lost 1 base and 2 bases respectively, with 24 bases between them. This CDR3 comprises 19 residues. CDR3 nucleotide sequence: TGTGCCAGCAGCTTAGGTCGTGGCAGCCCCCCCAACCCAACCTACGAGCAGTACTTC. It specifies CASSLGRGSPPNPTYEQYF.

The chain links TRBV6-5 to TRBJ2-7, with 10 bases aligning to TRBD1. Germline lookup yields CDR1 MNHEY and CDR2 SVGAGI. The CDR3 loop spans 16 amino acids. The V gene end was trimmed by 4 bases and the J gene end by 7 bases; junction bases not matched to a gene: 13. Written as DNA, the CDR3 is TGTGCCAGCAGTTTCTCGCCGGGACAGGGGATGGGGGAGCAGTACTTC. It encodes CASSFSPGQGMGEQYF.

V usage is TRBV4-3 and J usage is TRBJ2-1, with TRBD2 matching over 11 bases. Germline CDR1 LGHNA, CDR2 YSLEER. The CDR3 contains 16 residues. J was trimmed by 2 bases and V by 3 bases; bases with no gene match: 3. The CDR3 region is CASSQGLADTYNEQFF. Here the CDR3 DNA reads TGCGCCAGCAGCCAGGGACTAGCGGACACCTACAATGAGCAGTTCTTC.

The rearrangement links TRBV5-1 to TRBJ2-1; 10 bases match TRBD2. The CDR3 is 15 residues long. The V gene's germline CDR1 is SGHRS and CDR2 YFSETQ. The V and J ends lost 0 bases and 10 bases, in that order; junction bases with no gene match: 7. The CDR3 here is CASSLGLAGGGEQFF. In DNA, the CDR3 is TGCGCCAGCAGCTTGGGGTTAGCGGGAGGTGGGGAGCAGTTCTTC.

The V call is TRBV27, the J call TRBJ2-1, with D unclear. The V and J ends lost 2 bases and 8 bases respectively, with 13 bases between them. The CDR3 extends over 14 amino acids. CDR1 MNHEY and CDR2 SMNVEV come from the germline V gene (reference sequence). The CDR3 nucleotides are TGTGCCAGCAGTTTAGGCCAGCGTATGGATGAGCAGTTCTTC. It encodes CASSLGQRMDEQFF.

CDR3 DNA: TGTGCCAGCAGTTACCGGACAGGGGGCGTTGAGCAGTTCTTC. As protein: CASSYRTGGVEQFF. This sequence joins TRBV6-5 and TRBJ2-1; 11 bases fit TRBD1. The CDR3 runs 14 residues. V lost 2 bases and J lost 9; bases outside the gene matches: 3. Per the germline V gene, CDR1 is MNHEY and CDR2 is SVGAGI.

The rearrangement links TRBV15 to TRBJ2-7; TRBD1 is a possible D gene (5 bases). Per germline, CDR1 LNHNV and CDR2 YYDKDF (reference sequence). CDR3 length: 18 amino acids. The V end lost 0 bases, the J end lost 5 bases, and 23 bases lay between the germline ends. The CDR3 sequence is CATSRERTSTGRFHEQYF. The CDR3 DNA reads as TGTGCCACCAGCAGAGAGAGGACCTCCACAGGAAGGTTCCACGAGCAGTACTTC. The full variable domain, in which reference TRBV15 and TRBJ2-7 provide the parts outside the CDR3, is DAMVIQNPRYQVTQFGKPVTLSCSQTLNHNVMYWYQQKSSQAPKLLFHYYDKDFNNEADTPDNFQSRRPNTSFCFLDIRSPGLGDTAMYLCATSRERTSTGRFHEQYFGPGTRLTVT.

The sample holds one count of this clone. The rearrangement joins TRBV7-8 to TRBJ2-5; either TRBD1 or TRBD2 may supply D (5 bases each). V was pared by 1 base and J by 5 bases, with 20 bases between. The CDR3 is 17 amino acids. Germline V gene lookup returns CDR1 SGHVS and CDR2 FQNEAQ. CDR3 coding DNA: TGTGCCAGCAGCTTAGTGGGGCGGGTCGAGACGGCTGAGACCCAGTACTTC. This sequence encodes CASSLVGRVETAETQYF.

CDR3 in amino acids: CASSSLWDTQYF. The CDR3 DNA is TGTGCCAGCAGTTCCTTATGGGATACGCAGTATTTT. The V and J genes are TRBV27 and TRBJ2-3; D gene ambiguous. CDR3 length: 12 amino acids. CDR1 and CDR2 (germline): MNHEY, SMNVEV (reference sequence). V lost 4 bases and J lost 6, with 8 bases in between.

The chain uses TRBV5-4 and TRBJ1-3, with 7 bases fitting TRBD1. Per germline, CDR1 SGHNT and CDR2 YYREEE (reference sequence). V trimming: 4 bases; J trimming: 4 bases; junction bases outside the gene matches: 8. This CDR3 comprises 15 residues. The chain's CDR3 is CASSNTGARGNTIYF. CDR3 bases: TGTGCCAGCAGCAATACAGGGGCGCGGGGAAACACCATATATTTT.

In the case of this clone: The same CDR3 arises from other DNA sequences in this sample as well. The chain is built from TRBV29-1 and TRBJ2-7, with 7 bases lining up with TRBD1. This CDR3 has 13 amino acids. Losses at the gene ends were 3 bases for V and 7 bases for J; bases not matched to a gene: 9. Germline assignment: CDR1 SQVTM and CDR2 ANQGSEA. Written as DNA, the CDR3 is TGCAGCGTTGACCTTGAGGACAGGCGTGAGCAGTACTTC. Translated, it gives CSVDLEDRREQYF.

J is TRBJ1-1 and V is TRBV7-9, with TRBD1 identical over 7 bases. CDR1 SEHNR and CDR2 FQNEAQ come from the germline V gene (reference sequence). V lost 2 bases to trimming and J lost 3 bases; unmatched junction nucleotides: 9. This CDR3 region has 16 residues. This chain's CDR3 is CASSLSDRALDTEAFF. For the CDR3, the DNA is TGTGCCAGCAGCTTATCTGACAGGGCTTTGGACACTGAAGCTTTCTTT.

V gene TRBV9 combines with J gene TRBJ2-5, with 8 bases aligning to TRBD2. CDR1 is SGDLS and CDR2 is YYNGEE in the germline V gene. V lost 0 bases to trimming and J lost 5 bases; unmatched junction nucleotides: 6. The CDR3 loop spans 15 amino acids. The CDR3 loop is CASSVGAGAGETQYF. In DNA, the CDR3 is TGTGCCAGCAGCGTAGGAGCGGGAGCGGGCGAGACCCAGTACTTC.

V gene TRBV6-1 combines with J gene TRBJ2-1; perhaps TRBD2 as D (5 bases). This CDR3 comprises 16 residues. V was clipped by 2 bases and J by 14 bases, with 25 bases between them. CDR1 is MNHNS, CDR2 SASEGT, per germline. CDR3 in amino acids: CASSEPRGSVVGLEFF. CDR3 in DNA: TGTGCCAGCAGTGAACCTCGTGGGAGTGTAGTTGGGTTAGAGTTCTTC.

The CDR3 coding sequence is TGTGCCAGCAGCCACGCCTACGGTGAAGTCCCGGAGCAGTACTTC. This encodes CASSHAYGEVPEQYF. The V gene is TRBV7-9, the J gene TRBJ2-7; D remains unclear. Trimming shortened V by 5 bases and J by 7 bases, and 21 bases separated the two germline ends. This CDR3 is 15 amino acids long. The germline CDR1 and CDR2 sequences are SEHNR and FQNEAQ (reference sequence). The complete variable domain, with remaining parts taken from reference TRBV7-9 and TRBJ2-7, reads DTGVSQNPRHKITKRGQNVTFRCDPISEHNRLYWYRQTLGQGPEFLTYFQNEAQLEKSRLLSDRFSAERPKGSFSTLEIQRTEQGDSAMYLCASSHAYGEVPEQYFGPGTRLTVT.

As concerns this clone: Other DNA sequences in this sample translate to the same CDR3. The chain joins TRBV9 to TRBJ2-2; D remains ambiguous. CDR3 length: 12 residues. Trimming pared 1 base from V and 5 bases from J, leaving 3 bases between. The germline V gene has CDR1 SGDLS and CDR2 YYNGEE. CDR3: CASSVSTGELFF. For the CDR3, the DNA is TGTGCCAGCAGCGTATCTACCGGGGAGCTGTTTTTT. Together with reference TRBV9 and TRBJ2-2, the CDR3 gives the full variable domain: DSGVTQTPKHLITATGQRVTLRCSPRSGDLSVYWYQQSLDQGLQFLIQYYNGEERAKGNILERFSAQQFPDLHSELNLSSLELGDSALYFCASSVSTGELFFGEGSRLTVL.

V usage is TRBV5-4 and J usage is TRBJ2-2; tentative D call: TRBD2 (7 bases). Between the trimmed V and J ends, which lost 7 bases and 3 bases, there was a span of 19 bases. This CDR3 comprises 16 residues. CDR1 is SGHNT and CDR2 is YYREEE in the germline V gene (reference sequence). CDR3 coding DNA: TGTGCCAGCCAACCGGGGGGCCTAGCGGACACCGGGGAGCTGTTTTTT. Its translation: CASQPGGLADTGELFF. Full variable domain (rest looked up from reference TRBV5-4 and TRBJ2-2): ETGVTQSPTHLIKTRGQQVTLRCSSQSGHNTVSWYQQALGQGPQFIFQYYREEENGRGNFPPRFSGLQFPNYSSELNVNALELDDSALYLCASQPGGLADTGELFFGEGSRLTVL.

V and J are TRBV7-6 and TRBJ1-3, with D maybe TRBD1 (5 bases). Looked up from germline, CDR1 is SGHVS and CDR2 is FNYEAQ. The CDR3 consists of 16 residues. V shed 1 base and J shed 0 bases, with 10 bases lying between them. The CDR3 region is CASSLDGGSSGNTIYF. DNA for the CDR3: TGTGCCAGCAGCTTAGATGGGGGGAGCTCTGGAAACACCATATATTTT.

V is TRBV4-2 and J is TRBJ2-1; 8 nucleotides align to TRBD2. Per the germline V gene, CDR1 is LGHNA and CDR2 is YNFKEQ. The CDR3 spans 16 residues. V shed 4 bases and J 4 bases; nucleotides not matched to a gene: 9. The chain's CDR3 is CASSPPNSGIYNEQFF. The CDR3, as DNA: TGTGCCAGCAGCCCCCCGAATAGCGGGATATACAATGAGCAGTTCTTC.

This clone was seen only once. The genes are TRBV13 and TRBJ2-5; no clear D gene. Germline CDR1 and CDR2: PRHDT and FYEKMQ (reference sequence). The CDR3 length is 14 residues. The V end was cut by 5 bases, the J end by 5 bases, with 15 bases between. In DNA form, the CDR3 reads TGTGCCAGCAGCCACCGACTCCGATCGGAGACCCAGTACTTC. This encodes CASSHRLRSETQYF.

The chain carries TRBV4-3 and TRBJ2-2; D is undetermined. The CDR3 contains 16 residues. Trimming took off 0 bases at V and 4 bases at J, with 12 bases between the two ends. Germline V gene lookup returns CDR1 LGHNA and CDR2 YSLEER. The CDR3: CASSQDLVIVTGELFF. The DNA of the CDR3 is TGCGCCAGCAGCCAAGATTTAGTGATAGTCACCGGGGAGCTGTTTTTT.

The CDR3 protein is CASSSDGSSYEQYF. The CDR3 coding sequence is TGTGCCAGCAGCTCGGACGGTAGCTCCTACGAGCAGTACTTC. The V call is TRBV5-4, the J call TRBJ2-5; D gene uncertain. The end of the DNA is better explained by TRBJ2-7, so the J call may be wrong. The length of the CDR3 is 14 residues. CDR1 SGHNT and CDR2 YYREEE come from the germline V gene (reference sequence).

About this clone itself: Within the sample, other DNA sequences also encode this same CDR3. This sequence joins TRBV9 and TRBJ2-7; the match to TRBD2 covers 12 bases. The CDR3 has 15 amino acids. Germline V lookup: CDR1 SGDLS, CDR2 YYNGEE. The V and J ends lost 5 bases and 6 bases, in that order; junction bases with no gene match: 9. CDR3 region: CASSPPSGRAGEQYF. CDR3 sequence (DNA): TGTGCCAGCAGTCCTCCTAGCGGGAGGGCCGGCGAGCAGTACTTC. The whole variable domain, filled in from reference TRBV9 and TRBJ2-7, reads DSGVTQTPKHLITATGQRVTLRCSPRSGDLSVYWYQQSLDQGLQFLIQYYNGEERAKGNILERFSAQQFPDLHSELNLSSLELGDSALYFCASSPPSGRAGEQYFGPGTRLTVT.

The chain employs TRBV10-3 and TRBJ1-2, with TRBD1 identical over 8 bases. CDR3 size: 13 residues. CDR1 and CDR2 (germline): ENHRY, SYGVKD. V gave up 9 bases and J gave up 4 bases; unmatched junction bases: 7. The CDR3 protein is CAIQGALSYGYTF. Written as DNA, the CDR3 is TGTGCCATTCAGGGGGCGTTAAGCTATGGCTACACCTTC.